Listed below are T cell receptor beta chains from one sample, sequenced in a study of blood T cell repertoires in COVID-19. The assay was immunoSEQ multiplex PCR, and TCRdb's table has in-frame clones only and misses some. The table has 250,000 to 300,000 clones, 65% to 90% seen once. The sample was peripheral blood. These receptor sequences come from a man aged 45 to 65 with active or convalescent COVID-19. CDR3s leave out the opening cysteine and the closing phenylalanine or tryptophan. D genes are given only for firm matches.

d_gene	v_gene	j_gene	CDR3aa
-	TRBV14	TRBJ2-2	ASSHPSRGNTGELF
-	TRBV29-1	TRBJ1-4	SARTAKLGEKLF
-	TRBV5-1	TRBJ2-4	ASSFTGTKNIQY
-	TRBV7-9	TRBJ1-2	ASSPDSNYGYT
-	TRBV30	TRBJ1-3	AWALGGPGNTIY
TRBD1	TRBV4-1	TRBJ1-5	ASSQRFPGGNQPQH
TRBD2	TRBV6-2/TRBV6-3	TRBJ2-7	ASSYRSGRTTYEQY
-	TRBV14	TRBJ2-1	ASSQSGLISYNEQF
-	TRBV24-1	TRBJ1-2	ATSDYQGYGYT
-	TRBV5-4	TRBJ1-2	ASSLGGSNYGYT
-	TRBV11-2	TRBJ1-5	ASSPGGGNQPQH
TRBD1	TRBV18	TRBJ1-2	ASSPPGQVMAGYT
TRBD1	TRBV24-1	TRBJ1-3	ATSDPIDRGLGNTIY
TRBD1	TRBV6-2/TRBV6-3	TRBJ1-4	ASSQGQGLI
-	TRBV11-3	TRBJ2-1	ASSLTRLDEQF
TRBD1	TRBV27	TRBJ2-6	ASTGGTGGNSGANVLT
TRBD2	TRBV11-2	TRBJ2-3	ASSGLADTTSTDTQY
-	TRBV5-8	TRBJ1-4	ASSAGGSTNEKLF
-	TRBV18	TRBJ1-5	ASSLQGGNQPQH
-	TRBV23-1	TRBJ2-7	ASSHLRTVYEQY
-	TRBV14	TRBJ2-1	ASSQLVGGAYYNEQF
-	TRBV2	TRBJ1-1	AGRRGENTEAF
-	TRBV5-1	TRBJ2-1	ASNRGASFGNEQF
-	TRBV19	TRBJ2-1	ASSRSAASEKQF
-	TRBV7-3	TRBJ2-7	ASSPGISDEQY
-	TRBV2	TRBJ2-7	ASSEVGGNEQY
-	TRBV19	TRBJ2-2	ASSPLLGVTGELF
TRBD1	TRBV2	TRBJ1-1	ASRGDRHTEAF
TRBD1	TRBV19	TRBJ1-2	ASSMDRRGYT
-	TRBV24-1	TRBJ2-5	ATSVGAAETQY
TRBD1	TRBV30	TRBJ1-6	AWGGQGANSPLH
-	TRBV30	TRBJ2-7	AWSEGWAPYEQY
-	TRBV20-1	TRBJ2-7	SARNRGEQY
-	TRBV27	TRBJ2-5	ASSSGAAGETQY
TRBD1	TRBV6-1	TRBJ1-5	ASSENLGQGAGWNNQPQH
TRBD2	TRBV7-6	TRBJ2-7	ASSPIRTSGRESTYEQY
-	TRBV30	TRBJ2-7	AWAAGPYEQY
-	TRBV20-1	TRBJ1-1	SARLSEAF
-	TRBV27	TRBJ1-2	ASSRRGDPYGYT
TRBD2	TRBV19	TRBJ2-1	ASSISWTSGKLRHEQF